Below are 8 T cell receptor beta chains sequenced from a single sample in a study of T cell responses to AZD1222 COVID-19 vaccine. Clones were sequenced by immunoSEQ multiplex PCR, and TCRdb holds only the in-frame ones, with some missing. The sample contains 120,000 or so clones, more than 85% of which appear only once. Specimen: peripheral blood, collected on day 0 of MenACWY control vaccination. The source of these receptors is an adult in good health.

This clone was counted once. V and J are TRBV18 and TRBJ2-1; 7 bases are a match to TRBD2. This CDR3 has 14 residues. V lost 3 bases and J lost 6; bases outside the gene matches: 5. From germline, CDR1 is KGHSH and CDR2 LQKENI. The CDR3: CASSPWGGSNEQFF. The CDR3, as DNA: TGTGCCAGCTCACCTTGGGGGGGGAGCAATGAGCAGTTCTTC.

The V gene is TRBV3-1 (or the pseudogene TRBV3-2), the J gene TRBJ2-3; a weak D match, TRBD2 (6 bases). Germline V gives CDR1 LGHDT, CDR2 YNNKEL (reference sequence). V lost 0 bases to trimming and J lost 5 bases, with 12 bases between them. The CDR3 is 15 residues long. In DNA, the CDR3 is TGTGCCAGCAGCCAAGATAGCGGTATGGTAGATACGCAGTATTTT. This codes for CASSQDSGMVDTQYF.

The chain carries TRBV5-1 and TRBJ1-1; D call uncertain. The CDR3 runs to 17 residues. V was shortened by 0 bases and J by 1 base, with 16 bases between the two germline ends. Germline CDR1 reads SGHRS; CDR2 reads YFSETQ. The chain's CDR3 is CASSLGFGNSKNTEAFF. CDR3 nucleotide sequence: TGCGCCAGCAGCTTGGGCTTCGGTAACAGTAAGAACACTGAAGCTTTCTTT.

Here the CDR3 reads CASMRQANYGYTF. The CDR3, as DNA: TGTGCCAGCATGAGACAAGCTAACTATGGCTACACCTTC. The chain is built from TRBV2 and TRBJ1-2, with unresolved D. CDR1 and CDR2 (germline): SNHLY, FYNNEI. This CDR3 is 13 amino acids long. Trimming shortened V by 7 bases and J by 0 bases, and 9 bases separated the two germline ends.

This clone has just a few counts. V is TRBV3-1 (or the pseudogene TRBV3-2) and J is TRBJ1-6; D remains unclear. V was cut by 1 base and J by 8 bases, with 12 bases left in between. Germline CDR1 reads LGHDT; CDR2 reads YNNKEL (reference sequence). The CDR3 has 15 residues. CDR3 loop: CASSQAETSYSPLHF. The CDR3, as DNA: TGTGCCAGCAGCCAAGCTGAGACAAGTTATTCACCCCTCCACTTT.

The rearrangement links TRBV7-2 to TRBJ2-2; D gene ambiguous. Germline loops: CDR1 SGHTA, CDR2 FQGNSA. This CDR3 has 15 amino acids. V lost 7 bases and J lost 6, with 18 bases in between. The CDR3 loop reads CASTPLDLSAGELFF. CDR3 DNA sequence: TGTGCCAGCACCCCTCTGGATTTGTCGGCCGGGGAGCTGTTTTTT. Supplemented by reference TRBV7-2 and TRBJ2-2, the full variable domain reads GAGVSQSPSNKVTEKGKDVELRCDPISGHTALYWYRQSLGQGLEFLIYFQGNSAPDKSGLPSDRFSAERTGGSVSTLTIQRTQQEDSAVYLCASTPLDLSAGELFFGEGSRLTVL.

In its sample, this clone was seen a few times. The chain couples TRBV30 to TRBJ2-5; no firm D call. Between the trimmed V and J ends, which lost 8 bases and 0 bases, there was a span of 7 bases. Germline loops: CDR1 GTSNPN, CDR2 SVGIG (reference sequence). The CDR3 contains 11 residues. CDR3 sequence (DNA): TGTGCCGCATCAAACCAAGAGACCCAGTACTTC. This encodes CAASNQETQYF.

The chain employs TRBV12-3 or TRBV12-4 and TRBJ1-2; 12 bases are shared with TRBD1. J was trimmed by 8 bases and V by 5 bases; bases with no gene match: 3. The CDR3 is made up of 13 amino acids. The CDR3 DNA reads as TGTGCCAGCAGTGGGGACAGGGGGCCCGGCTACACCTTC. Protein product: CASSGDRGPGYTF.